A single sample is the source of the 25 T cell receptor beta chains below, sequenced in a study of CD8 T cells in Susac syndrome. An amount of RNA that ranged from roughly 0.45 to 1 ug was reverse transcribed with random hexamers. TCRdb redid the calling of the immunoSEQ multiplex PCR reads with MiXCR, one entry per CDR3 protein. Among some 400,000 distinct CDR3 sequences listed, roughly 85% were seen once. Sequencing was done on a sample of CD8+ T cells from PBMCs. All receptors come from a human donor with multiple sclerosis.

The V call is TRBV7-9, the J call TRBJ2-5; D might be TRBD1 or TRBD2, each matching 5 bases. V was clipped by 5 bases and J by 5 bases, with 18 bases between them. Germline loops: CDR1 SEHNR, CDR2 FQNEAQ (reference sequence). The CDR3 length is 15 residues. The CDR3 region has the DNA TGTGCCAGCAGCCCCGGGACGGATAGGATGGAGACCCAGTACTTC. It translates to CASSPGTDRMETQYF.

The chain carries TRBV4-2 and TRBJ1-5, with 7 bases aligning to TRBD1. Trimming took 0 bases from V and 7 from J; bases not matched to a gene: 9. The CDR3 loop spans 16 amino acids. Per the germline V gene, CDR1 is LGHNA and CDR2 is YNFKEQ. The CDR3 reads CASSQDGTAKGQPQHF. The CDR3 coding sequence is TGTGCCAGCAGCCAAGATGGGACAGCAAAAGGCCAGCCCCAGCATTTT.

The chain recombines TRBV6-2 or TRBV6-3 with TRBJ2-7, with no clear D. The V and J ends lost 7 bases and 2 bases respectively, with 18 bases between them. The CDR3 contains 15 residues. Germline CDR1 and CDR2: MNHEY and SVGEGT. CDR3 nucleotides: TGTGCCAGCACCCCCCCCCTCTCAAAAACCTACGAGCAGTACTTC. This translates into CASTPPLSKTYEQYF.

In DNA, the CDR3 is TGCGCCAGCAGCCAGCAAACGGGGATGTACCAAGAGACCCAGTACTTC. Residues: CASSQQTGMYQETQYF. V gene TRBV4-1 combines with J gene TRBJ2-5; weak D call: TRBD2 (5 bases). This CDR3 region has 16 residues. Trimming left V 3 bases short and J 0 bases short, with 14 bases between. The germline V gene has CDR1 MGHRA and CDR2 YSYEKL.

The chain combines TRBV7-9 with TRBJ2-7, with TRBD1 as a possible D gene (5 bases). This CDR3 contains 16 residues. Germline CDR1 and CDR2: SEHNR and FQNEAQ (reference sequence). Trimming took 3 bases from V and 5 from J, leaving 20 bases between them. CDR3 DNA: TGTGCCAGCAGCTTTTCCCAGGGAATGTCCTTGGACGAGCAGTACTTC. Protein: CASSFSQGMSLDEQYF.

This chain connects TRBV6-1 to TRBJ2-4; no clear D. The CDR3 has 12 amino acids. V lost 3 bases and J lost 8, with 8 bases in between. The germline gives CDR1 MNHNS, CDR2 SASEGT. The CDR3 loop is CASSEDYDIQYF. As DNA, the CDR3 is TGTGCCAGCAGTGAGGATTACGACATTCAGTACTTC.

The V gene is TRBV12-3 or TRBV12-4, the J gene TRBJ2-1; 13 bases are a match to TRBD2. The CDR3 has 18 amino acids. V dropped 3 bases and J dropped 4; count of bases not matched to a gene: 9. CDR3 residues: CASSFWTSGRIGYNEQFF. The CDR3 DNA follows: TGTGCCAGCAGTTTCTGGACTAGCGGGAGAATCGGGTACAATGAGCAGTTCTTC.

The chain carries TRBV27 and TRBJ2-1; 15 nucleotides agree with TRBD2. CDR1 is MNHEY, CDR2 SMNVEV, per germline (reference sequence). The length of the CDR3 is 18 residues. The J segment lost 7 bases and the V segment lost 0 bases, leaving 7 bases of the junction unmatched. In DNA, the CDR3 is TGTGCCAGCAGTTTATCGCAAATAGGACTAGCGGGAGGGAATGAGCAGTTCTTC. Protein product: CASSLSQIGLAGGNEQFF.

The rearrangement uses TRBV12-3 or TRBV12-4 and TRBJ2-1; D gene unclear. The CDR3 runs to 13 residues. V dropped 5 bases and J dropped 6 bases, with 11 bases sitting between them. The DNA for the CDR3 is TGTGCCAGCAGTATACTCCCTGGCAATGAGCAGTTCTTC. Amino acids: CASSILPGNEQFF.

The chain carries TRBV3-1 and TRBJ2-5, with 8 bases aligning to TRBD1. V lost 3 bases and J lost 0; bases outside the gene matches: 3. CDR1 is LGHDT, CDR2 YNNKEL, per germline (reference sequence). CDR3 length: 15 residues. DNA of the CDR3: TGTGCCAGCAGCCACGGACAGGGTGACCAAGAGACCCAGTACTTC. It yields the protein CASSHGQGDQETQYF.

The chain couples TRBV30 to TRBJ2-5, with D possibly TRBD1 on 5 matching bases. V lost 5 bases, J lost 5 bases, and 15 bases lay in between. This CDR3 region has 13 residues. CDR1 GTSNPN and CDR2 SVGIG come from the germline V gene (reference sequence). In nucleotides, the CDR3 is TGTGCCTGGGGCTCAGGGTTCGAGGAGACCCAGTACTTC. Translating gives CAWGSGFEETQYF.

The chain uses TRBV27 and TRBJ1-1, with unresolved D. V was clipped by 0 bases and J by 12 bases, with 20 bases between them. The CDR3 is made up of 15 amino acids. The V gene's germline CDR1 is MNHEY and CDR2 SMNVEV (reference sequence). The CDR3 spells CASSLSGGGLGGTFF. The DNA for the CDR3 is TGTGCCAGCAGTTTATCGGGCGGAGGACTGGGAGGAACTTTCTTT.

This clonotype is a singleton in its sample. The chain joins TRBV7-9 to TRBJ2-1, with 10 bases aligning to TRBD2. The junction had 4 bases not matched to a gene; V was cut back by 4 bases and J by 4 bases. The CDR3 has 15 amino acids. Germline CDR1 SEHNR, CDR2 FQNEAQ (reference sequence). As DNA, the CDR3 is TGTGCCAGCAGCTCTAGCGGGAGAATTTACAATGAGCAGTTCTTC. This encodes CASSSSGRIYNEQFF.

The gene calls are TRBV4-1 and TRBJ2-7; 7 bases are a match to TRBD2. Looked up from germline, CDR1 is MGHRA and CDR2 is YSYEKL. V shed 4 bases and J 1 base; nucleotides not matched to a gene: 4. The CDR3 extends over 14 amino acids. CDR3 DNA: TGCGCCAGCAGCCCCGGGGAGGGGTCCTACGAGCAGTACTTC. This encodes CASSPGEGSYEQYF.

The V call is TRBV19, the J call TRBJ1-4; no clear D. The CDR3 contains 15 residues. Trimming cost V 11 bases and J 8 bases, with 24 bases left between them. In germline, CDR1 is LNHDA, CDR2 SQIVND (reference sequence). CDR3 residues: CAVSIWTPSGEKLFF. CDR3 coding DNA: TGTGCCGTCTCCATTTGGACCCCCAGCGGAGAAAAACTGTTTTTT.

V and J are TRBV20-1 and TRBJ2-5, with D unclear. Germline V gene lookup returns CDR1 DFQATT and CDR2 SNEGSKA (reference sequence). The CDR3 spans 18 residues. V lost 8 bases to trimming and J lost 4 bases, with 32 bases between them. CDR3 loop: CSPLDALGKGKFGETQYF. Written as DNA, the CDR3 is TGCAGTCCGCTAGACGCCCTGGGGAAGGGTAAATTTGGAGAGACCCAGTACTTC.

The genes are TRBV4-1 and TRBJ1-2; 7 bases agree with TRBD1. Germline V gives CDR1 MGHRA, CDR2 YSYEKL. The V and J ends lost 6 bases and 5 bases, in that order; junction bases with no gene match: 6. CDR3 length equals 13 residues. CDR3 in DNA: TGCGCCAGCAGTACAGGGGATGGGTATGGCTACACCTTC. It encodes CASSTGDGYGYTF.

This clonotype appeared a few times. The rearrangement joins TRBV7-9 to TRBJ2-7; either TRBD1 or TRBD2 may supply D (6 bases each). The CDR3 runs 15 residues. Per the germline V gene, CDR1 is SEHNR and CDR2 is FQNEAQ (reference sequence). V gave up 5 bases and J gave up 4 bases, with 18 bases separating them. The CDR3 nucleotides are TGTGCCAGCAGCCCAACGGGGGCAATTGGATACGAGCAGTACTTC. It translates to CASSPTGAIGYEQYF.

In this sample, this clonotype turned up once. This CDR3 reads CASFRDRGRNTGELFF. CDR3 sequence (DNA): TGTGCCAGCTTTCGGGACAGGGGAAGAAACACCGGGGAGCTGTTTTTT. The chain is built from TRBV6-6 and TRBJ2-2, with 10 bases fitting TRBD1. This CDR3 spans 16 amino acids. CDR1 is MNHNY and CDR2 is SVGAGI in the germline V gene (reference sequence). The V segment lost 8 bases and the J segment 2 bases; nucleotides outside the gene matches: 8.

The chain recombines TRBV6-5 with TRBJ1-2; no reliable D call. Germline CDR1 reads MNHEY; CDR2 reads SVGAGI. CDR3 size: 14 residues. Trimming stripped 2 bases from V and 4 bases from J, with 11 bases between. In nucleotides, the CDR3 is TGTGCCAGCAGTTACATAGGCGACCTCTATGGCTACACCTTC. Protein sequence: CASSYIGDLYGYTF.

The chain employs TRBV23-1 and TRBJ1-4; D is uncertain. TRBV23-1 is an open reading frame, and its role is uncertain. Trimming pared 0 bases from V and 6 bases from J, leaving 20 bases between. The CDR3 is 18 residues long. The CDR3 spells CASSQSCAIPNLDEKLFF. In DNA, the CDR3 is TGCGCCAGCAGTCAATCTTGTGCCATTCCTAATCTCGATGAAAAACTGTTTTTT.

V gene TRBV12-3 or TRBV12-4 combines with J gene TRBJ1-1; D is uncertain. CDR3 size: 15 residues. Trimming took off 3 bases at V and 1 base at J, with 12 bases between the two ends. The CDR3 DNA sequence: TGTGCCAGCAGTTTTTTCCCCATGTCGAACACTGAAGCTTTCTTT. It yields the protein CASSFFPMSNTEAFF.

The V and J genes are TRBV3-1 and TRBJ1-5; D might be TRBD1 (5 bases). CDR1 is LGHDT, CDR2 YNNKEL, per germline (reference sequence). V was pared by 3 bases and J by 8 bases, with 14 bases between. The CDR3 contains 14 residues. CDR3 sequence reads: CASSHAGTLEPQHF. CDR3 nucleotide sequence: TGTGCCAGCAGCCATGCGGGGACTCTTGAGCCCCAGCATTTT.

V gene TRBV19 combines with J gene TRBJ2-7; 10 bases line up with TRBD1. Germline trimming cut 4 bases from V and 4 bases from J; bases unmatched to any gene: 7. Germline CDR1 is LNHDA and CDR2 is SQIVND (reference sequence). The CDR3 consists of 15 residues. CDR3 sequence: CASSRDRGLMYEQYF. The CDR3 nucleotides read TGTGCCAGTAGTAGAGACAGGGGGCTAATGTACGAGCAGTACTTC. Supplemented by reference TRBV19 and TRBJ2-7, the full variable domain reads DGGITQSPKYLFRKEGQNVTLSCEQNLNHDAMYWYRQDPGQGLRLIYYSQIVNDFQKGDIAEGYSVSREKKESFPLTVTSAQKNPTAFYLCASSRDRGLMYEQYFGPGTRLTVT.

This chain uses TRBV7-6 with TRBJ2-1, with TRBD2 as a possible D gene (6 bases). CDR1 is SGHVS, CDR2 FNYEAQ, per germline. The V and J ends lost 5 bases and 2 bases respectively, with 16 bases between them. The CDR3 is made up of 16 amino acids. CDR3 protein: CASSPGRGAAYNEQFF. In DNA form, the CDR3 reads TGTGCCAGCAGCCCCGGGAGAGGAGCGGCCTACAATGAGCAGTTCTTC.